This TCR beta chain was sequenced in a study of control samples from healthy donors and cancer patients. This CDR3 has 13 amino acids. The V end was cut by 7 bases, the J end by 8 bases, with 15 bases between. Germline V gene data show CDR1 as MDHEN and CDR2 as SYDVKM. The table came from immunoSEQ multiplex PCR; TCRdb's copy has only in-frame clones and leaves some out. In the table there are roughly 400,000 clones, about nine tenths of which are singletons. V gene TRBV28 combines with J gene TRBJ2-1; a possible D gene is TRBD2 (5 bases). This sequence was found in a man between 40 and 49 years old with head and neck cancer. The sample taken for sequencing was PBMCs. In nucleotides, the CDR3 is TGTGCCAGCACCGAAGGCCGGGGTCATGAGCAGTTCTTC. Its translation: CASTEGRGHEQFF. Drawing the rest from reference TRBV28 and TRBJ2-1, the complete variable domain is DVKVTQSSRYLVKRTGEKVFLECVQDMDHENMFWYRQDPGLGLRLIYFSYDVKMKEKGDIPEGYSVSREKKERFSLILESASTNQTSMYLCASTEGRGHEQFFGPGTRLTVL.